This T cell receptor (beta chain) was captured in a study of OX40 agonist ivuxolimab in advanced cancers. Background on the study: Partial responses were observed in three patients, of whom one had hepatocellular carcinoma and two had cutaneous melanoma.

V was pared by 6 bases and J by 1 base, with 6 bases of the junction left unmatched. CDR3 size: 14 residues. Per the germline V gene, CDR1 is MNHEY and CDR2 is SVGAGI. Repertoires were generated with immunoSEQ multiplex PCR, while TCRdb's copy carries only in-frame clones and drops some. The table records tens of thousands of clones, about 94% of them present only once. Study observations and caveats: Also showing low normalized T-cell clonal expansion were some of the nonresponders. CD8+ T cells were the subset that, on average, had more expanded clones than CD4+.

Concerning this clone itself: What it binds is not known.

The chain joins TRBV6-5 to TRBJ2-7, with 7 bases aligning to TRBD1. The clonotype comes from an adult with an advanced solid tumor such as melanoma, head and neck, liver or kidney cancer. This specimen was CD4+ or CD8+ T cells sorted from blood, taken in a trial of the OX40 agonist ivuxolimab. In DNA, the CDR3 is TGTGCCAGCAGGACAGGGTGGGGATCCTACGAGCAGTACTTC. It encodes CASRTGWGSYEQYF.